A selection of T cell receptor beta chains follows, all from one sample in a study of blood T cells in healthy people across ages. Each CDR3 protein is one row after TCRdb ran MiXCR on the 5' RACE reads. The sample consists of about 780,000 distinct CDR3 sequences, 46% of them appearing once. Sample: blood. Receptors were obtained from a man at least 80 years old in good health. The CDR3 runs from the conserved cysteine through the conserved F or W. D genes are given only for firm matches. For some rows the clone size is stated as once, few or many, or as a class when expanded; others skip it.

16,TRBV5-6,TRBJ2-1,NA,few,TGTGCCAGCAGCCAGGTCGACAGCGAACGGGGCAATGAGCAGTTCTTC,CASSQVDSERGNEQFF
14,TRBV20-1,TRBJ2-7,NA,NA,TGCAGTGCTAGTGCTCCTTTATACCCCTACGAGCAGTACTTC,CSASAPLYPYEQYF
15,TRBV6-5,TRBJ2-3,TRBD2,NA,TGTGCCAGCAGGGCCGGGGGGGGTGGCACAGATACGCAGTATTTT,CASRAGGGGTDTQYF
14,TRBV6-6,TRBJ2-1,TRBD1,NA,TGTGCCAGCAGCCCCAGGGACAGGGGAAGTGAGCAGTTCTTC,CASSPRDRGSEQFF
15,TRBV28,TRBJ2-3,NA,NA,TGTGCCAGCACCCCAACCCGGACAATCGGAGATACGCAGTATTTT,CASTPTRTIGDTQYF
14,TRBV20-1,TRBJ2-7,TRBD2,NA,TGCAGTTGGGGGGGGTCGCGCCCGTCAGGCGAGCAGTACTTC,CSWGGSRPSGEQYF
16,TRBV20-1,TRBJ2-1,TRBD2,NA,TGCAGTGCCCGGGCAACTAGCGGGAGGTACTACAATGAGCAGTTCTTC,CSARATSGRYYNEQFF
15,TRBV11-2,TRBJ2-3,NA,NA,TGTGCCAGCAGCTTAAACAGTTTGGGCACAGATACGCAGTATTTT,CASSLNSLGTDTQYF
14,TRBV30,TRBJ1-5,NA,NA,TGTGCCTGGGCTGACAGGAGGAGCAATCAGCCCCAGCATTTT,CAWADRRSNQPQHF
11,TRBV29-1,TRBJ1-1,TRBD1,NA,TGCAGCGTTGGACAGGGCCCTGAAGCTTTCTTT,CSVGQGPEAFF
15,TRBV7-9,TRBJ2-5,NA,NA,TGTGCCAGCAGCTTACTGCTGGGACGGGGCGAGACCCAGTACTTC,CASSLLLGRGETQYF
11,TRBV28,TRBJ1-2,NA,NA,TGTGCCAGCAGCCCTGACTATGGCTACACCTTC,CASSPDYGYTF
15,TRBV10-3,TRBJ1-6,TRBD1,NA,TGTGCCATCAGTGAGTCTACAGGGGGAAATTCACCCCTCCACTTT,CAISESTGGNSPLHF
14,TRBV7-2,TRBJ2-5,NA,NA,TGTGCCAGCAGCTTAGGACTCACCAGAGAGACCCAGTACTTC,CASSLGLTRETQYF
13,TRBV2,TRBJ2-1,TRBD2,many,TGTGCCAGCAGTGCTCGGACTAGCGGTGAGCAGTTCTTC,CASSARTSGEQFF
19,TRBV15,TRBJ2-5,TRBD2,NA,TGTGCCACCAGCAGAGATCGTGGCCTAGCGGGAAGAGGGGAAGAGACCCAGTACTTC,CATSRDRGLAGRGEETQYF
13,TRBV9,TRBJ2-5,NA,few,TGTGCCAGCAGCGTAGTTGTCGGCGAGACCCAGTACTTC,CASSVVVGETQYF
18,TRBV6-2/TRBV6-3,TRBJ2-1,TRBD2,NA,TGTGCCAGCAGTCTCGCTGGGACTAGCGGGAGGTCCTACAATGAGCAGTTCTTC,CASSLAGTSGRSYNEQFF
12,TRBV25-1,TRBJ2-4,NA,NA,TGTGCCAGCAGCCATAAAGGGAACATTCAGTACTTC,CASSHKGNIQYF
14,TRBV5-1,TRBJ2-2,NA,NA,TGCGCCAGCGAGACAGGACCGAACACCGGGGAGCTGTTTTTT,CASETGPNTGELFF
14,TRBV10-3,TRBJ2-2,NA,NA,TGTGCCATCAGTGAACAGACAAACACCGGGGAGCTGTTTTTT,CAISEQTNTGELFF
13,TRBV29-1,TRBJ2-1,TRBD2,NA,TGCAGCCCTGGACTAGCGGGAGTTAATGAGCAGTTCTTC,CSPGLAGVNEQFF
13,TRBV7-9,TRBJ2-5,TRBD2,NA,TGTGCCAGCAGCTTCGGGACTAGCGGTCTCAGGTACTTC,CASSFGTSGLRYF
14,TRBV24-1,TRBJ2-1,NA,NA,TGTGCCACCAGTGAAGAGAGCTCCTACAATGAGCAGTTCTTC,CATSEESSYNEQFF
16,TRBV4-1,TRBJ2-3,TRBD1,NA,TGCGCCAGCAGCCGACAGGGCAACTCGCTTACAGATACGCAGTATTTT,CASSRQGNSLTDTQYF
15,TRBV5-6,TRBJ2-5,TRBD1,NA,TGTGCCAGCAGCCACTGGACAGGGGTATACAATGAGCAGTACTTC,CASSHWTGVYNEQYF
14,TRBV5-1,TRBJ2-3,NA,NA,TGCGCCAGCACAGGGACCTTTAACACAGATACGCAGTATTTT,CASTGTFNTDTQYF
13,TRBV29-1,TRBJ2-1,NA,NA,TGCAGCGCAACAAGGACGGCATACAATGAGCAGTTCTTC,CSATRTAYNEQFF
14,TRBV27,TRBJ2-2,TRBD1,NA,TGTGCCAGCTCGGCAGGGGGCGGAACCGGGGAGCTGTTTTTT,CASSAGGGTGELFF
13,TRBV6-4,TRBJ2-1,NA,few,TGTGCCAGCAGTGACTCGGACAACAATGAGCAGTTCTTC,CASSDSDNNEQFF
14,TRBV5-1,TRBJ2-1,NA,few,TGCGCCAGTAGAAATGAGGGAGCCTACAATGAGCAGTTCTTC,CASRNEGAYNEQFF
18,TRBV7-2,TRBJ2-6,TRBD2,NA,TGTGCCAGCAGCTTAGAGGGACTAGCGGGAACTGGGGCCAACGTCCTGACTTTC,CASSLEGLAGTGANVLTF
17,TRBV18,TRBJ2-1,TRBD2,NA,TGTGCCAGCTCGCCGACTAGCGGGATTGGTTCCTACAATGAGCAGTTCTTC,CASSPTSGIGSYNEQFF
18,TRBV13,TRBJ1-6,NA,NA,TGTGCCGGCAGCTTAAATAGGCAACACAGCTCCTATAATTCACCCCTCCACTTT,CAGSLNRQHSSYNSPLHF
16,TRBV6-2/TRBV6-3,TRBJ1-1,TRBD1,NA,TGTGCCAGCAGTTCGATCCCGGGACAGGGGAGCACTGAAGCTTTCTTT,CASSSIPGQGSTEAFF
14,TRBV5-1,TRBJ2-5,TRBD2,NA,TGCGCCAGCAGCTTGGCCGCGGGAGCGCCGACCCAGTACTTC,CASSLAAGAPTQYF